This section outlines one T cell receptor (beta chain) sequence together with its context. In the original processing: Reference gene primer amplification gave estimated nucleated cell counts. TCRdb keeps only in-frame clones here, not all; method: immunoSEQ multiplex PCR. V and J calls and clone size follow that table, whereas D and trimming were derived from the DNA. The data hold some 99,000 clones, with 81% observed a single time. This entry comes from a study of blood T cell repertoires in COVID-19. Study summary: Samples of COVID-19 (acute and convalescent) were obtained from the United States, Italy and Spain. T cells, B-cell-depleted T cells, or PBMCs provided the cDNA or gDNA that served as material.

The sequence derives from a woman aged 80 or older with acute or convalescent COVID-19. Sequencing input: peripheral blood.

CDR3 bases: TGTGCCAGCAGCTTAATAGACAGCAAAGAGACCCAGTACTTC. This sequence encodes CASSLIDSKETQYF. This chain connects TRBV7-9 to TRBJ2-5, with D possibly TRBD1 on 5 matching bases. This CDR3 has 14 amino acids. V was pared by 2 bases and J by 3 bases, with 10 bases between. Germline V lookup: CDR1 SEHNR, CDR2 FQNEAQ (reference sequence). Variable domain in full (rest from reference TRBV7-9 and TRBJ2-5): DTGVSQNPRHKITKRGQNVTFRCDPISEHNRLYWYRQTLGQGPEFLTYFQNEAQLEKSRLLSDRFSAERPKGSFSTLEIQRTEQGDSAMYLCASSLIDSKETQYFGPGTRLLVL.